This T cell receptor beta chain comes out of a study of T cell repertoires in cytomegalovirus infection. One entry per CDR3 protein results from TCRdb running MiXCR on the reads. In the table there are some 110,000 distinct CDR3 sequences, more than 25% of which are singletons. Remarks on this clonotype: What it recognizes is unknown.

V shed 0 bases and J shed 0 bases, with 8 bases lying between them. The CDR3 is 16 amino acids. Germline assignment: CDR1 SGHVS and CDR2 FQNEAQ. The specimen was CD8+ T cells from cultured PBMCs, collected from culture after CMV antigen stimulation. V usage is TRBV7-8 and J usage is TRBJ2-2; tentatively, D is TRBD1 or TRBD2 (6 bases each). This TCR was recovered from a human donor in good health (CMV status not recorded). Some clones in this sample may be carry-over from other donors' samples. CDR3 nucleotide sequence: TGTGCCAGCAGCTTAGCGGAGGGGGCGAACACCGGGGAGCTGTTTTTT. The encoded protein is CASSLAEGANTGELFF.